This T cell receptor (beta chain) derives from a study of shared clonotypes between healthy human individuals. Study at large: CD4 naive and CD4 memory each took three plates per donor, while CD8 naive took two and CD8 memory one.

CD45RO negativity and positive selection for CCR7 defined naive CD8 cells, a population that excluded terminally differentiated effector memory CD45RA+ cells. The length of the CDR3 is 15 residues. Deletions cut 0 bases from V and 1 base from J, with 10 bases between. Germline values: CDR1 WSHSY, CDR2 SAAADI. Genomic DNA of each subset was evenly split across several immunoSEQ plates. Assay: immunoSEQ multiplex PCR; the TCRdb copy retains only in-frame clones and omits some. The table lists approximately 2,000,000 clones, 93% of them singletons, with less than 2% in the top ten. The rearrangement joins TRBV10-2 to TRBJ2-7; D unresolved. Sample: naive CD8+ T cells from PBMCs. The TCR was taken from a man in his late teens or twenties in good health. Some clones in this sample may be carry-over from other donors' samples. The CDR3 sequence is CASSESLYGSYEQYF. CDR3 sequence (DNA): TGCGCCAGCAGTGAGTCGTTGTACGGATCCTACGAGCAGTACTTC.